The TCR beta chain under discussion was sequenced for a study of blood T cell repertoires in COVID-19. Study context: Sample material is recorded as cDNA or gDNA derived from T cells, B-cell-depleted T cells, or PBMCs.

Seattle researchers signed up patients amid active infection and tracked them longitudinally. The authors' processing: Amplification from reference gene primers served as the basis for estimated nucleated cell counts. The table came from immunoSEQ multiplex PCR; TCRdb's copy has only in-frame clones and leaves some out. The D gene and trimming were derived from the DNA, and the V and J assignments and clone size from that table. The repertoire holds roughly 250,000 clones, with 80% to 95% as singletons. CDR3 size: 15 residues. CDR1 SGHNT and CDR2 YYREEE come from the germline V gene (reference sequence). Trimming removed 2 bases from V and 6 bases from J; junction bases left unmatched: 1.

V and J are TRBV5-4 and TRBJ2-2, with 13 bases that match TRBD2. Sequencing used peripheral blood. The origin of this receptor is a man in his thirties or forties with COVID-19, enrolled during active disease. CDR3 protein: CASSLGLAGAGELFF. The CDR3 DNA sequence: TGTGCCAGCAGCTTAGGACTAGCGGGGGCCGGGGAGCTGTTTTTT.